These 22 T cell receptor beta chains were sequenced from one sample in a study of PD-L1 blockade in urothelial cancer. This table comes from immunoSEQ multiplex PCR, and its TCRdb copy is limited to in-frame clones, with some not included. The sample lists about 30,000 clones; roughly 80% were seen once. The sample in question was PBMCs, obtained around atezolizumab (anti-PD-L1) treatment. The source is a man aged 50 to 59 with urothelial cancer.

This chain joins TRBV5-4 and TRBJ1-1, with unresolved D. Trimming left V 3 bases short and J 0 bases short, with 12 bases between. The CDR3 spans 15 residues. Per the germline V gene, CDR1 is SGHNT and CDR2 is YYREEE (reference sequence). The CDR3 region is CASSSGGQMNTEAFF. The CDR3 DNA reads as TGTGCCAGCAGCTCTGGAGGCCAGATGAACACTGAAGCTTTCTTT.

The V and J genes are TRBV6-6 and TRBJ1-2, with 7 bases lining up with TRBD1. Per germline, CDR1 MNHNY and CDR2 SVGAGI (reference sequence). V lost 4 bases to trimming and J lost 5 bases; unmatched junction nucleotides: 7. The CDR3 spans 14 residues. Here the CDR3 reads CASSSLGTEYGYTF. For the CDR3, the DNA is TGTGCCAGCAGTTCACTGGGGACAGAGTATGGCTACACCTTC.

This chain connects TRBV7-4 to TRBJ1-1, with D possibly TRBD1 on 5 matching bases. V gave up 7 bases and J gave up 1 base, with 13 bases separating them. The germline gives CDR1 SGHVT, CDR2 SQSDAQ. This CDR3 has 14 amino acids. For the CDR3, the DNA is TGTGCCAGCACCCCCAACAGGTCGAACACTGAAGCTTTCTTT. Its translation: CASTPNRSNTEAFF.

This clone was seen only once. The chain recombines TRBV18 with TRBJ2-3; 9 nucleotides line up with TRBD2. Germline V lookup: CDR1 KGHSH, CDR2 LQKENI. This CDR3 spans 15 amino acids. V lost 8 bases and J lost 6; bases outside the gene matches: 12. The chain's CDR3 is CASAPFSGRSDTQYF. CDR3 nucleotides: TGTGCCAGCGCCCCCTTTAGCGGGAGATCGGATACGCAGTATTTT.

In its sample, this clone is medium-sized. The gene calls are TRBV28 and TRBJ1-3; TRBD1 is a possible D gene (5 bases). CDR3 length: 14 residues. Between the trimmed V and J ends, which lost 7 bases and 4 bases, there was a span of 14 bases. Germline lookup yields CDR1 MDHEN and CDR2 SYDVKM. The CDR3 loop is CASTGGVEGNTIYF. The CDR3, as DNA: TGTGCCAGCACCGGGGGAGTAGAAGGAAACACCATATATTTT.

This sequence joins TRBV7-2 and TRBJ1-1; D may be TRBD1 (6 bases). Germline CDR1 reads SGHTA; CDR2 reads FQGNSA. The CDR3 is 14 residues long. The V gene lost 5 bases and the J gene lost 5 bases, with 15 bases spanning the gap. CDR3 sequence reads: CASSTEGGGTEAFF. The CDR3 nucleotides read TGTGCCAGCAGCACCGAAGGGGGGGGTACTGAAGCTTTCTTT.

CDR3 sequence reads: CASTPTAGARPGELFF. In DNA form, the CDR3 reads TGTGCCAGCACCCCGACGGCAGGGGCGCGTCCCGGGGAGCTGTTTTTT. The gene calls are TRBV28 and TRBJ2-2, with D perhaps TRBD1 (6 bases). Trimming removed 7 bases from V and 6 bases from J, with 21 bases in between. Germline CDR1 is MDHEN and CDR2 is SYDVKM. This CDR3 comprises 16 residues.

This chain uses TRBV5-1 with TRBJ2-1; perhaps TRBD1 as D (6 bases). Germline loops: CDR1 SGHRS, CDR2 YFSETQ. The length of the CDR3 is 13 residues. V lost 4 bases and J 5 bases, leaving 10 bases between the germline ends. The DNA of the CDR3 is TGCGCCAGCAGCGACAGGCCCAACAATGAGCAGTTCTTC. Translating gives CASSDRPNNEQFF.

The V gene is TRBV5-4, the J gene TRBJ2-2; 10 nucleotides align to TRBD1. CDR3 length equals 16 residues. Germline loops: CDR1 SGHNT, CDR2 YYREEE (reference sequence). Trimming took 1 base from V and 5 from J; bases not matched to a gene: 5. This CDR3 reads CASSLWGQGRTGELFF. The CDR3 DNA reads TGTGCCAGCAGCTTGTGGGGACAGGGGAGGACCGGGGAGCTGTTTTTT. The full variable domain, completed using reference TRBV5-4 and TRBJ2-2, is ETGVTQSPTHLIKTRGQQVTLRCSSQSGHNTVSWYQQALGQGPQFIFQYYREEENGRGNFPPRFSGLQFPNYSSELNVNALELDDSALYLCASSLWGQGRTGELFFGEGSRLTVL.

The V call is TRBV28, the J call TRBJ1-2; TRBD1 aligns across 9 bases. The CDR3 length is 17 residues. V gave up 4 bases and J gave up 5 bases; unmatched junction bases: 14. The germline gives CDR1 MDHEN, CDR2 SYDVKM. CDR3 bases: TGTGCCAGCAGTTCCCCGGGACAGGGTATTCCTCCTTATGGCTACACCTTC. Its protein is CASSSPGQGIPPYGYTF.

Only a few counts were recorded for this clone. J is TRBJ1-1 and V is TRBV7-2; 9 bases are shared with TRBD1. There are 16 residues in the CDR3. CDR1 SGHTA and CDR2 FQGNSA come from the germline V gene. V lost 6 bases and J lost 1; bases outside the gene matches: 9. CDR3 in DNA: TGTGCCAGCAGGTTCGGGACAGGGAGAAAGAACACTGAAGCTTTCTTT. Translation: CASRFGTGRKNTEAFF.

The chain is built from TRBV25-1 and TRBJ1-1; 8 nucleotides line up with TRBD1. CDR3 length: 13 residues. The V segment lost 6 bases and the J segment 1 base; nucleotides outside the gene matches: 1. From germline, CDR1 is MGHDK and CDR2 SYGVNS. The CDR3 coding sequence is TGTGCCAGCAGCGGACAGGGGAACACTGAAGCTTTCTTT. The encoded protein is CASSGQGNTEAFF. Drawing the rest from reference TRBV25-1 and TRBJ1-1, the complete variable domain is EADIYQTPRYLVIGTGKKITLECSQTMGHDKMYWYQQDPGMELHLIHYSYGVNSTEKGDLSSESTVSRIRTEHFPLTLESARPSHTSQYLCASSGQGNTEAFFGQGTRLTVV.

The chain recombines TRBV9 with TRBJ2-2; 7 bases align to TRBD2. From germline, CDR1 is SGDLS and CDR2 YYNGEE. CDR3 length: 14 residues. The junction had 4 bases not matched to a gene; V was cut back by 7 bases and J by 1 base. CDR3 sequence reads: CASGAGVNTGELFF. For the CDR3, the DNA is TGTGCCAGCGGGGCGGGGGTGAACACCGGGGAGCTGTTTTTT.

The rearrangement joins TRBV5-1 to TRBJ2-3, with D uncertain. Germline CDR1 SGHRS, CDR2 YFSETQ. Trimming removed 0 bases from V and 0 bases from J, with 5 bases in between. The CDR3 covers 14 residues. Here the CDR3 reads CASSLAQSTDTQYF. CDR3 nucleotide sequence: TGCGCCAGCAGCTTGGCCCAAAGCACAGATACGCAGTATTTT.

This clone was seen only a few times. V and J are TRBV30 and TRBJ1-5; the D gene is possibly TRBD1 (5 bases). The CDR3 contains 13 residues. Trimming took 3 bases from V and 4 from J, leaving 10 bases between them. Looked up from germline, CDR1 is GTSNPN and CDR2 is SVGIG (reference sequence). CDR3 sequence: CAWSDSRNQPQHF. The CDR3 DNA follows: TGTGCCTGGAGCGACAGCAGAAATCAGCCCCAGCATTTT.

The rearrangement joins TRBV11-2 to TRBJ1-2; TRBD1 agrees at 10 bases. Looked up from germline, CDR1 is SGHAT and CDR2 is FQNNGV. The junction had 2 bases not matched to a gene; V was cut back by 5 bases and J by 2 bases. The CDR3 covers 14 residues. As DNA, the CDR3 is TGTGCCAGCAGCCCGGACAGGGGGAACTATGGCTACACCTTC. Translating it yields CASSPDRGNYGYTF.

The chain links TRBV11-3 to TRBJ2-1, with D possibly TRBD1 on 5 matching bases. V lost 5 bases, J lost 3 bases, and 11 bases lay in between. Germline loops: CDR1 SGHNT, CDR2 YENEEA. The length of the CDR3 is 14 residues. CDR3 nucleotide sequence: TGTGCCAGCAGCCCTGGACACAACTACAATGAGCAGTTCTTC. It is translated as CASSPGHNYNEQFF.

CDR3 nucleotide sequence: TGTGCCAGCAGACTTCGTCGCTTGCGGGACAGGGCGAATGAGCAGTTCTTC. This encodes CASRLRRLRDRANEQFF. V usage is TRBV28 and J usage is TRBJ2-1, with 9 bases identical to TRBD1. There are 17 residues in the CDR3. V gave up 6 bases and J gave up 7 bases; unmatched junction bases: 16. Germline loops: CDR1 MDHEN, CDR2 SYDVKM.

The V gene is TRBV5-6, the J gene TRBJ1-6; D call uncertain. Germline CDR1 and CDR2: SGHDT and YYEEEE. The V and J ends lost 0 bases and 13 bases respectively, with 17 bases between them. This CDR3 spans 15 amino acids. CDR3 nucleotide sequence: TGTGCCAGCAGCTTGGGAGAGGCAGCCACGATCCCCCTCCACTTT. This codes for CASSLGEAATIPLHF.

The chain recombines TRBV5-1 with TRBJ2-1, with TRBD2 matching 7 bases. CDR1 SGHRS and CDR2 YFSETQ come from the germline V gene. With 0 bases clipped from V and 5 bases from J, the junction kept 5 bases outside the gene matches. The CDR3 totals 15 residues. The CDR3 sequence is CASSLVLAGDNEQFF. In DNA, the CDR3 is TGCGCCAGCAGCTTGGTGTTAGCGGGCGACAATGAGCAGTTCTTC. Full variable domain (rest looked up from reference TRBV5-1 and TRBJ2-1): KAGVTQTPRYLIKTRGQQVTLSCSPISGHRSVSWYQQTPGQGLQFLFEYFSETQRNKGNFPGRFSGRQFSNSRSEMNVSTLELGDSALYLCASSLVLAGDNEQFFGPGTRLTVL.

The rearrangement joins TRBV28 to TRBJ1-2, with D hard to call. The CDR3 totals 12 residues. V was cut by 6 bases and J by 7 bases, with 12 bases left in between. Germline assignment: CDR1 MDHEN and CDR2 SYDVKM. The CDR3 DNA sequence: TGTGCCAGCAGACCGGAGGTTTCTGGCTACACCTTC. Translated, it gives CASRPEVSGYTF.

This clone was detected a few times. CDR3 residues: CASSSAKRLAAFF. CDR3 bases: TGTGCCAGCAGCTCGGCTAAGAGGCTAGCAGCTTTCTTT. The chain employs TRBV5-4 and TRBJ1-1; D call uncertain. The V gene lost 3 bases and the J gene lost 10 bases, with 16 bases spanning the gap. CDR3 length: 13 residues. Germline CDR1 is SGHNT and CDR2 is YYREEE (reference sequence).